This passage covers 6 T cell receptor beta chains from one sample sequenced in a study of a mutant IDH1 vaccine in newly diagnosed glioma. Method: immunoSEQ multiplex PCR; TCRdb's copy keeps in-frame clones and lacks some. Here the sample spans approximately 88,000 clones, roughly 75% being singletons. Time point defined: baseline, week 1 (first vaccination visit). Treatment meaning: pre-vaccination baseline after standard-of-care therapy. This specimen was PBMCs, taken from a glioma patient treated with radiotherapy, temozolomide or both. These receptors were collected from a man between 40 and 49 years old with glioma.

The rearrangement links TRBV11-1 to TRBJ1-4; TRBD1 matches 7 bases. Per germline, CDR1 SGHAT and CDR2 FQDESV (reference sequence). J gave up 0 bases and V 6 bases, and 4 bases lay outside the gene matches. The length of the CDR3 is 15 residues. The chain's CDR3 is CASSTGTATNEKLFF. The CDR3 coding sequence is TGTGCCAGCAGTACCGGGACAGCAACTAATGAAAAACTGTTTTTT.

Only a few counts were recorded for this clone. The chain employs TRBV19 and TRBJ2-5; D is perhaps TRBD2 (6 bases). CDR1 is LNHDA and CDR2 is SQIVND in the germline V gene (reference sequence). The CDR3 loop spans 13 amino acids. Trimming removed 6 bases from V and 6 bases from J, with 14 bases in between. CDR3 DNA sequence: TGTGCCAGTAGCCATGGGGGGATGAAGACCCAGTACTTC. Translating it yields CASSHGGMKTQYF.

This clone was counted many times. J is TRBJ2-1 and V is TRBV7-2; weak D call: TRBD2 (5 bases). This CDR3 spans 18 amino acids. Trimming removed 6 bases at V and 9 bases at J, with 30 bases between. Germline loops: CDR1 SGHTA, CDR2 FQGNSA. CDR3 bases: TGTGCCAGCAGTGCCGGACCCCCAACGGGAAGAATCGAGAGTGAGCAGTTCTTC. It specifies CASSAGPPTGRIESEQFF.

V gene TRBV25-1 combines with J gene TRBJ2-2, with 8 bases lining up with TRBD1. Germline V gives CDR1 MGHDK, CDR2 SYGVNS. The V gene end was trimmed by 6 bases and the J gene end by 1 base; junction bases not matched to a gene: 4. This CDR3 is 15 amino acids long. The CDR3 DNA reads TGTGCCAGCAGCGACAGGGGTGGGAACACCGGGGAGCTGTTTTTT. It is translated as CASSDRGGNTGELFF.

The chain joins TRBV7-6 to TRBJ2-5, with 10 nucleotides matching TRBD2. Losses at the gene ends were 1 base for V and 7 bases for J; bases not matched to a gene: 9. The CDR3 totals 16 residues. Germline CDR1 is SGHVS and CDR2 is FNYEAQ. The CDR3 protein is CASSLGVASGGRTQYF. The CDR3 DNA is TGTGCCAGCAGCTTAGGTGTGGCTAGCGGGGGAAGGACCCAGTACTTC.

The rearrangement joins TRBV10-3 to TRBJ2-5; D call uncertain. Trimming removed 3 bases from V and 5 bases from J, with 13 bases in between. The CDR3 has 14 residues. Germline V gives CDR1 ENHRY, CDR2 SYGVKD. The CDR3 coding sequence is TGTGCCATCAGTGACCGGAGAAGCCCGGAGACCCAGTACTTC. Translated: CAISDRRSPETQYF.